The subject of this entry is one T cell receptor beta chain. Its antigen remains unknown. The sample comes from a study of memory CD4+ T cells and cytomegalovirus serostatus. Study observations and caveats: Suggested: most of the CMV-linked TCR signature lies in CD4+ memory cells.

Authors' processing steps: After removing out-of-frame reads, over 2 million distinct TCRbeta sequences remained. Sequenced by immunoSEQ multiplex PCR; TCRdb stores in-frame clones only, minus some. V and J calls and clone size are as listed in that table; D and trimming were resolved from the DNA. The sample consists of 50,000 or so clones, about 79% of them appearing once. This CDR3 has 13 amino acids. Germline CDR1 LNHDA, CDR2 SQIVND (reference sequence). V was cut by 11 bases and J by 3 bases, with 16 bases left in between. Single viable CD3+CD4+CD8-CD45RO+ cells were sorted as the memory CD4+ T cells.

This sequence originates from an adult in good health and CMV-seronegative. Material: memory CD4+ T cells from blood. The V call is TRBV19, the J call TRBJ1-2, with D possibly being TRBD1 (5 bases). For the CDR3, the DNA is TGTGCCGCCGGGAGCGGGGCTTACTATGGCTACACCTTC. The encoded protein is CAAGSGAYYGYTF.